This entry lists 24 T cell receptor beta chains sequenced from one sample in a study of OX40 agonist ivuxolimab in advanced cancers. Clones were read by immunoSEQ multiplex PCR, and TCRdb kept only the in-frame ones, dropping some. The sample has roughly 120,000 clones; around 89% are singletons. The input for sequencing was CD4+ or CD8+ T cells sorted from blood, taken in a trial of the OX40 agonist ivuxolimab. The receptors come from an adult with an advanced solid tumor such as melanoma, head and neck, liver or kidney cancer.

The chain employs TRBV10-1 and TRBJ1-2; D gene ambiguous. The CDR3 totals 13 residues. Germline CDR1 WNHNN, CDR2 SYGVQD (reference sequence). The V end lost 2 bases, the J end lost 4 bases, and 8 bases lay between the germline ends. The DNA of the CDR3 is TGCGCCAGCAGTGAGACGGCCTCCTATGGCTACACCTTC. Residues: CASSETASYGYTF.

The V call is TRBV28, the J call TRBJ1-5; D is ambiguous. Germline V gene lookup returns CDR1 MDHEN and CDR2 SYDVKM. V was pared by 6 bases and J by 2 bases, with 11 bases between. This CDR3 region has 14 residues. The CDR3 spells CASRGMSGNQPQHF. The CDR3 DNA sequence: TGTGCCAGCAGGGGGATGAGCGGCAATCAGCCCCAGCATTTT.

This chain joins TRBV28 and TRBJ2-5; 10 bases line up with TRBD1. From germline, CDR1 is MDHEN and CDR2 SYDVKM. CDR3 length equals 15 residues. The V segment lost 6 bases and the J segment 5 bases; nucleotides outside the gene matches: 9. DNA for the CDR3: TGTGCCAGCAGGGGACCCGGGACAGGGGCCGAGACCCAGTACTTC. Translated: CASRGPGTGAETQYF.

This clone appeared a single time. The J gene is TRBJ1-6, the V gene TRBV2; the D gene is possibly TRBD1 (6 bases). Germline values: CDR1 SNHLY, CDR2 FYNNEI. CDR3 length equals 16 residues. Trimming removed 4 bases from V and 1 base from J, with 11 bases in between. The CDR3 coding sequence is TGTGCCAGCAGTGCTAGGGGGGGTTCCTATAATTCACCCCTCCACTTT. The encoded protein is CASSARGGSYNSPLHF.

The V gene is TRBV18, the J gene TRBJ2-6; D may match TRBD1 or TRBD2 (5 bases each). The V end was cut by 6 bases, the J end by 0 bases, with 21 bases between. Germline V gene lookup returns CDR1 KGHSH and CDR2 LQKENI. The CDR3 totals 19 residues. The CDR3 reads CASSPRGALVNSGANVLTF. DNA of the CDR3: TGTGCCAGCTCGCCAAGAGGGGCCCTAGTGAACTCTGGGGCCAACGTCCTGACTTTC.

The rearrangement joins TRBV5-1 to TRBJ2-2, with 8 bases aligning to TRBD1. V lost 3 bases and J lost 2; bases outside the gene matches: 6. The V gene's germline CDR1 is SGHRS and CDR2 YFSETQ. This CDR3 comprises 16 residues. The CDR3 region has the DNA TGCGCCAGCAGCTGGACAGGGTTGAGTAACACCGGGGAGCTGTTTTTT. As protein: CASSWTGLSNTGELFF.

The genes are TRBV30 and TRBJ1-3; D uncertain. CDR3 length: 12 residues. V gave up 0 bases and J gave up 6 bases, with 6 bases separating them. Per germline, CDR1 GTSNPN and CDR2 SVGIG (reference sequence). CDR3 protein: CAWSVLTNTIYF. The CDR3 nucleotides are TGTGCCTGGAGTGTATTGACAAACACCATATATTTT.

The chain joins TRBV6-5 to TRBJ1-2; unclear D gene. The length of the CDR3 is 14 residues. Between the trimmed V and J ends, which lost 2 bases and 1 base, there was a span of 8 bases. Germline V gene data show CDR1 as MNHEY and CDR2 as SVGAGI. CDR3 residues: CASSYLGINYGYTF. The CDR3 DNA follows: TGTGCCAGCAGTTACCTAGGGATTAACTATGGCTACACCTTC.

This chain links TRBV7-2 with TRBJ2-1; D not resolved. This CDR3 is 15 amino acids long. In germline, CDR1 is SGHTA, CDR2 FQGNSA. Trimming shortened V by 3 bases and J by 0 bases, and 9 bases separated the two germline ends. This chain's CDR3 is CASSLTPSSYNEQFF. CDR3 coding DNA: TGTGCCAGCAGCTTGACTCCCAGCTCCTACAATGAGCAGTTCTTC.

This chain uses TRBV7-2 with TRBJ2-2, with a weak D call TRBD2 (7 bases). Trimming pared 5 bases from V and 4 bases from J, leaving 17 bases between. CDR3 length: 16 amino acids. The germline CDR1 and CDR2 sequences are SGHTA and FQGNSA. The CDR3 nucleotides are TGTGCCAGCAGCCAAAAGACGGGGGGCCGCACCGGGGAGCTGTTTTTT. Translating it yields CASSQKTGGRTGELFF.

This chain joins TRBV6-5 and TRBJ2-3; TRBD1 matches 7 bases. CDR1 is MNHEY, CDR2 SVGAGI, per germline. Trimming removed 8 bases from V and 5 bases from J; junction bases left unmatched: 4. This CDR3 spans 12 amino acids. The CDR3 sequence: CASRDSLDTQYF. As DNA, the CDR3 is TGTGCCAGCCGGGACAGTTTAGATACGCAGTATTTT.

The J gene is TRBJ1-4, the V gene TRBV5-1, with D possibly TRBD1 on 5 matching bases. CDR3 length: 14 amino acids. Trimming took 4 bases from V and 4 from J, leaving 11 bases between them. CDR1 and CDR2 (germline): SGHRS, YFSETQ. DNA for the CDR3: TGCGCCAGCAGCCGAACAGGAGATAATGAAAAACTGTTTTTT. Encoded protein: CASSRTGDNEKLFF. The full variable domain, rest sourced from reference TRBV5-1 and TRBJ1-4, is KAGVTQTPRYLIKTRGQQVTLSCSPISGHRSVSWYQQTPGQGLQFLFEYFSETQRNKGNFPGRFSGRQFSNSRSEMNVSTLELGDSALYLCASSRTGDNEKLFFGSGTQLSVL.

This chain joins TRBV11-3 and TRBJ1-1, with D unclear. V dropped 6 bases and J dropped 0 bases, with 5 bases sitting between them. CDR1 and CDR2 from the germline V gene are SGHNT and YENEEA. This CDR3 region has 12 residues. The CDR3 loop reads CASSSMNTEAFF. The CDR3 DNA sequence: TGTGCCAGCAGTTCCATGAACACTGAAGCTTTCTTT.

This chain joins TRBV10-1 and TRBJ2-3; maybe TRBD2 (6 bases). The CDR3 contains 16 residues. The ends were cut back, 0 bases at V and 3 bases at J, with 13 bases in the middle. CDR1 and CDR2 from the germline V gene are WNHNN and SYGVQD (reference sequence). CDR3 nucleotide sequence: TGCGCCAGCAGTGAGTCAGGGGCCCGGGGGACAGATACGCAGTATTTT. This sequence encodes CASSESGARGTDTQYF.

Here the CDR3 DNA reads TGTGCCAGTAGCACCGAGTGGGGGGGCGGTGGCTACACCTTC. This encodes CASSTEWGGGGYTF. V is TRBV19 and J is TRBJ1-2, with D perhaps matching TRBD1 (6 bases). V lost 6 bases to trimming and J lost 7 bases, with 18 bases between them. CDR1 and CDR2 (germline): LNHDA, SQIVND (reference sequence). The CDR3 contains 14 residues.

In this sample, this clone turned up a few times. The chain uses TRBV6-1 and TRBJ1-5; unclear D gene. The length of the CDR3 is 14 residues. V lost 3 bases and J lost 4, with 10 bases in between. The germline gives CDR1 MNHNS, CDR2 SASEGT. In nucleotides, the CDR3 is TGTGCCAGCAGTGACAGTTACGGTAATCAGCCCCAGCATTTT. It translates to CASSDSYGNQPQHF.

This clone was observed a handful of times. The V call is TRBV30, the J call TRBJ1-2; D is undetermined. Germline lookup yields CDR1 GTSNPN and CDR2 SVGIG (reference sequence). CDR3 length equals 13 residues. With 1 base removed from V and 8 bases from J, the gap between germline ends came to 14 bases. In DNA form, the CDR3 reads TGTGCCTGGAGTGACGGCAGGCTAATAGGCTACACCTTC. This sequence encodes CAWSDGRLIGYTF.

V and J are TRBV5-1 and TRBJ2-7; 9 bases map to TRBD1. Trimming at V came to 4 bases and at J to 4 bases, leaving 9 bases not matched to a gene. Germline V gives CDR1 SGHRS, CDR2 YFSETQ. This CDR3 has 15 residues. The CDR3 DNA reads as TGCGCCAGCAGCCCAGCCGGACAGGGGAGGTACGAGCAGTACTTC. This gives the protein CASSPAGQGRYEQYF.

The chain carries TRBV27 and TRBJ1-2; TRBD1 is a possible D gene (6 bases). CDR1 and CDR2 from the germline V gene are MNHEY and SMNVEV (reference sequence). The CDR3 is made up of 14 amino acids. The V end was cut by 7 bases, the J end by 4 bases, with 16 bases between. As DNA, the CDR3 is TGTGCCAGCACGACGGCAGGGGAGGGCTATGGCTACACCTTC. Translated: CASTTAGEGYGYTF.

The genes are TRBV6-5 and TRBJ1-1; 7 positions match TRBD1. The V segment lost 7 bases and the J segment 11 bases; nucleotides outside the gene matches: 7. The CDR3 loop spans 11 amino acids. Germline V gene data show CDR1 as MNHEY and CDR2 as SVGAGI. The CDR3 reads CASNDRDRAFF. The CDR3, as DNA: TGTGCCAGCAACGACAGGGATAGGGCTTTCTTT.

The J gene is TRBJ2-2, the V gene TRBV5-8; 8 nucleotides line up with TRBD2. V shed 4 bases, J shed 4 bases, and the junction held 6 bases outside the gene matches. The CDR3 loop spans 15 amino acids. CDR1 and CDR2 from the germline V gene are SGHTS and YDEGEE. CDR3 sequence: CASSAGGGPTGELFF. The CDR3 region has the DNA TGTGCCAGCAGCGCGGGCGGGGGGCCCACCGGGGAGCTGTTTTTT. The complete variable domain, with remaining parts taken from reference TRBV5-8 and TRBJ2-2, reads EAGVTQSPTHLIKTRGQQATLRCSPISGHTSVYWYQQALGLGLQFLLWYDEGEERNRGNFPPRFSGRQFPNYSSELNVNALELEDSALYLCASSAGGGPTGELFFGEGSRLTVL.

V and J are TRBV28 and TRBJ2-7, with D possibly being TRBD1 (5 bases). The CDR3 totals 14 residues. Germline V gene data show CDR1 as MDHEN and CDR2 as SYDVKM. V was pared by 6 bases and J by 6 bases, with 18 bases between. The CDR3 spells CASSLGQGVSEQYF. DNA for the CDR3: TGTGCCAGCAGCTTGGGTCAGGGTGTGTCCGAGCAGTACTTC.

The V gene is TRBV5-5, the J gene TRBJ1-6, with unresolved D. The CDR3 is 16 residues long. Germline CDR1 and CDR2: SGHKS and YYEKEE (reference sequence). V was clipped by 4 bases and J by 7 bases, with 18 bases between them. The CDR3 coding sequence is TGTGCCAGCAGCCCTAGAGGGTGGGAAGAGAATTCACCCCTCCACTTT. Protein sequence: CASSPRGWEENSPLHF. Combining the CDR3 with reference TRBV5-5 and TRBJ1-6 gives the whole variable domain DAGVTQSPTHLIKTRGQQVTLRCSPISGHKSVSWYQQVLGQGPQFIFQYYEKEERGRGNFPDRFSARQFPNYSSELNVNALLLGDSALYLCASSPRGWEENSPLHFGNGTRLTVT.

The chain combines TRBV11-2 with TRBJ2-2; a possible D gene is TRBD2 (6 bases). Germline V gene data show CDR1 as SGHAT and CDR2 as FQNNGV. The CDR3 covers 15 residues. With 8 bases removed from V and 0 bases from J, the gap between germline ends came to 13 bases. The CDR3 protein is CASPIGSPNTGELFF. The CDR3 region has the DNA TGTGCCAGCCCGATCGGGAGCCCGAACACCGGGGAGCTGTTTTTT.